Detailed here is one TCR beta chain. The data were obtained in a study of blood T cell repertoires in COVID-19. The wider study: T cells, B-cell-depleted T cells, or PBMCs provided the cDNA or gDNA that served as material.

Authors' methods: Estimated nucleated cell counts came from reference gene primer amplification. The assay was immunoSEQ multiplex PCR, and TCRdb's table has in-frame clones only and misses some. The V and J calls and the clone size are those of that table, but D and trimming were determined from the DNA. Among approximately 140,000 clones listed, approximately 80% were seen once. Germline-derived CDR1 and CDR2 are KGHSH and LQKENI. This CDR3 contains 13 residues. Between the trimmed V and J ends, which lost 4 bases and 4 bases, there was a span of 10 bases. Sequencing was performed on peripheral blood. This clonotype was obtained from a middle-aged man with active or convalescent COVID-19. J is TRBJ1-1 and V is TRBV18, with D possibly matching TRBD1 (5 bases). The CDR3 bases are TGTGCCAGCTCACTTCGGGGGGGCACTGAAGCTTTCTTT. Translating gives CASSLRGGTEAFF.